This T cell receptor beta chain was profiled in a study of cytomegalovirus exposure and HLA in healthy donors. Study context: The Caucasian-associated ancestry cluster held more than 80% of approximately 400 genotyped donors.

Amplification used 60 Vbeta primers and 13 Jbeta primers. Data came from immunoSEQ multiplex PCR; TCRdb stores just in-frame clones and leaves some out. The sample holds about 140,000 clones, roughly 79% seen once. Germline-derived CDR1 and CDR2 are MNHEY and SMNVEV (reference sequence). CDR3 length equals 15 residues. After removal of 6 bases from V and 7 bases from J, the junction contained 14 bases not matched to a gene. As to this clone: The antigen is unknown.

Broader study findings: Researchers left out some V segments, among them TRBV6-2 and TRBV6-3, as indistinguishable. Listed as cytomegalovirus-associated were about 160 TCR beta chains.

This receptor was identified in a woman aged 55-69 years in good health and CMV-seropositive. Material: PBMCs. The J gene is TRBJ2-5, the V gene TRBV27; 7 positions match TRBD2. The CDR3 protein is CASSQLAGPRATQYF. The CDR3 bases are TGTGCCAGCAGCCAATTAGCGGGCCCCCGGGCGACCCAGTACTTC.